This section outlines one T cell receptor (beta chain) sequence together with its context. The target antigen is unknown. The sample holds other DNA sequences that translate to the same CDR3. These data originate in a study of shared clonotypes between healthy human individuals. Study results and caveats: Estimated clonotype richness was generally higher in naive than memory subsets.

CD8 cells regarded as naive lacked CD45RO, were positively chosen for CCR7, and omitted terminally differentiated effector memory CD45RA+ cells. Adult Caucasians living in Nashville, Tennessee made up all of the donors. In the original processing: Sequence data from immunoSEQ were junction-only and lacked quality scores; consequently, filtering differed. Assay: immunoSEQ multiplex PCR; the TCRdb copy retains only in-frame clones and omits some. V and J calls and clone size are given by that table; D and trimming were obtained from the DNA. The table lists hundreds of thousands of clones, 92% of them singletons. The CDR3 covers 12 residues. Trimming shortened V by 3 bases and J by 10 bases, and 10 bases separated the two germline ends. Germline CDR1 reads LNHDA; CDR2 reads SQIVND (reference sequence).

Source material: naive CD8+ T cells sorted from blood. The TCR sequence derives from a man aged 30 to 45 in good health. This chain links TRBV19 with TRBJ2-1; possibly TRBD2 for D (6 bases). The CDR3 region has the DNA TGTGCCAGTAGTATTGGAGGGGTCGAGCAGTTCTTC. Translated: CASSIGGVEQFF.